This record looks at one T cell receptor beta chain sequence and its context. The sample belongs to a study of OX40 agonist ivuxolimab in advanced cancers. The CDR3 totals 12 residues. V lost 6 bases and J 3 bases, leaving 9 bases between the germline ends. The germline V gene encodes CDR1 LNHDA and CDR2 SQIVND (reference sequence). Sequencing used immunoSEQ multiplex PCR; TCRdb keeps in-frame clones, though not all of them. The table includes 55,000 to 70,000 clones, approximately 86% detected once. This specimen was CD4+ or CD8+ T cells sorted from blood, taken in a trial of the OX40 agonist ivuxolimab. This TCR derives from an adult with an advanced solid tumor such as melanoma, head and neck, liver or kidney cancer. The rearrangement joins TRBV19 to TRBJ2-7; weak D call: TRBD1 (6 bases). The CDR3, as DNA: TGTGCCAGTAGCGTAGGGGGCTACGAGCAGTACTTC. Translating gives CASSVGGYEQYF.